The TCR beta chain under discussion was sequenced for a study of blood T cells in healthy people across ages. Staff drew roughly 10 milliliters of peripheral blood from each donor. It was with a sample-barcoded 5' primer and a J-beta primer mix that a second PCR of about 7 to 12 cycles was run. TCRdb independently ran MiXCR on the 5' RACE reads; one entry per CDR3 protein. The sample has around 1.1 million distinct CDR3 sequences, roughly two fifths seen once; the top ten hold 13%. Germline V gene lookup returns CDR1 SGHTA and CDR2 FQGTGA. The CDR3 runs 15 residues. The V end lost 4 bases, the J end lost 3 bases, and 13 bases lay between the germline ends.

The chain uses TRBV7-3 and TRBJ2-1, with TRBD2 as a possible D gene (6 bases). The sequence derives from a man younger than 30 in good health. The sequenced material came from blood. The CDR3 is CASSSGTSNYNEQFF. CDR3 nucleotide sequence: TGTGCCAGCAGCTCCGGGACTTCAAACTACAATGAGCAGTTCTTC.